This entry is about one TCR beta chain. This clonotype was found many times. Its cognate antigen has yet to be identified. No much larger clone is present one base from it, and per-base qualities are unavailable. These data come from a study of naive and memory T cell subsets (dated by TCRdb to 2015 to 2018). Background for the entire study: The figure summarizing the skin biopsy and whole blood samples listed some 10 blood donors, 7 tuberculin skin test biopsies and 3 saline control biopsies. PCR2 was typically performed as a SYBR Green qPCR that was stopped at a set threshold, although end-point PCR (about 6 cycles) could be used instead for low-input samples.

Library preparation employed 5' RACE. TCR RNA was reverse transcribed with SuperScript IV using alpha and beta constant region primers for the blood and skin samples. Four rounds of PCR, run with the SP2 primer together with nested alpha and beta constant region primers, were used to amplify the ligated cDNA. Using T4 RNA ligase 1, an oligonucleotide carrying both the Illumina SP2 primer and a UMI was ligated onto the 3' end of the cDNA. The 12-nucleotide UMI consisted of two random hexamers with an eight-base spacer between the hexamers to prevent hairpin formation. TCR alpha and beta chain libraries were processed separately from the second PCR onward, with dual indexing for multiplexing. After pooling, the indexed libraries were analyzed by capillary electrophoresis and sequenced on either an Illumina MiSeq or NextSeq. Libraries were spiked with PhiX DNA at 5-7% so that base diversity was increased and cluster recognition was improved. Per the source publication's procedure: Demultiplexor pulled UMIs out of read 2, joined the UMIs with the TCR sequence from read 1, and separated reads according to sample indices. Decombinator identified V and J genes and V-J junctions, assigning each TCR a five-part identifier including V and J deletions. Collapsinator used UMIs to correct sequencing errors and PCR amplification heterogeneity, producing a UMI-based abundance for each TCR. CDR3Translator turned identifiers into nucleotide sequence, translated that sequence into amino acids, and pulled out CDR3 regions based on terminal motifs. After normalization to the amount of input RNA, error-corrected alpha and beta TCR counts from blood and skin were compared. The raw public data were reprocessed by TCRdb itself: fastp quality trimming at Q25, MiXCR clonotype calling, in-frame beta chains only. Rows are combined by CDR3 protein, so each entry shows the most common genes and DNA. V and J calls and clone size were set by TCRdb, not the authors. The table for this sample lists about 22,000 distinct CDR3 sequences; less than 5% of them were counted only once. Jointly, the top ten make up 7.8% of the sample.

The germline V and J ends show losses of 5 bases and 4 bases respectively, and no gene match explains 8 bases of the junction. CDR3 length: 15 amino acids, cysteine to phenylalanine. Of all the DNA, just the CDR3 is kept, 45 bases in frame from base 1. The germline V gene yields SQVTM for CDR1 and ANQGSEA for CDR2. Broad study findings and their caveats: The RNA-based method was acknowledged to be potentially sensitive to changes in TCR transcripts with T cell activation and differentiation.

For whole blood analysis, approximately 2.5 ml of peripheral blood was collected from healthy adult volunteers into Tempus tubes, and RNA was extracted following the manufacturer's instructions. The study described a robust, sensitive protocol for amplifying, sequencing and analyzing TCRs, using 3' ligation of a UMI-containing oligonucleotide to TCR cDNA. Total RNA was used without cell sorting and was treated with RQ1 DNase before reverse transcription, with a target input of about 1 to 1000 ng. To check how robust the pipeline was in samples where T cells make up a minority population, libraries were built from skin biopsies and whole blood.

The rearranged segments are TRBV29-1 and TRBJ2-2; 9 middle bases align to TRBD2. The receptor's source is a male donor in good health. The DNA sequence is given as TGCAGCGTTCGTTTGACTAGCGGAGGCACCGGGGAGCTGTTTTTT. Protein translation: CSVRLTSGGTGELFF.